Listed here are 17 T cell receptor beta chains from one sample, sequenced in a study of OX40 agonist ivuxolimab in advanced cancers. Profiling relied on immunoSEQ multiplex PCR, and the TCRdb table lists in-frame clones only, not all of them. The sample contains over 90,000 clones, around 87% of which appear only once. This specimen consisted of CD4+ or CD8+ T cells sorted from blood, obtained in a trial of the OX40 agonist ivuxolimab. The receptor set was obtained from an adult with an advanced solid tumor such as melanoma, head and neck, liver or kidney cancer.

The genes are TRBV19 and TRBJ1-2; weak D call: TRBD1 (5 bases). This CDR3 is 14 amino acids long. Germline CDR1 is LNHDA and CDR2 is SQIVND (reference sequence). V was cut by 10 bases and J by 8 bases, with 23 bases left in between. CDR3 DNA: TGTGCCACCCCTTCCGCAGGCGGCAGGGAAGGCTACACCTTC. It is translated as CATPSAGGREGYTF.

The CDR3 protein is CSYLLANYYNEQFF. In DNA, the CDR3 is TGCAGCTACCTACTAGCCAACTACTACAATGAGCAGTTCTTC. This chain uses TRBV29-1 with TRBJ2-1; perhaps TRBD2 as D (6 bases). Germline CDR1 reads SQVTM; CDR2 reads ANQGSEA. This CDR3 is 14 amino acids long. V was clipped by 8 bases and J by 3 bases, with 17 bases between them.

As concerns this clone: The identical CDR3 is also encoded by other nucleotide sequences in the sample. CDR3 in amino acids: CASSDGGKVGYTF. In DNA form, the CDR3 reads TGTGCCAGCAGTGATGGGGGGAAGGTAGGCTACACCTTC. This chain uses TRBV2 with TRBJ1-2; tentatively, D is TRBD1 (5 bases). Looked up from germline, CDR1 is SNHLY and CDR2 is FYNNEI. V lost 3 bases to trimming and J lost 8 bases, with 13 bases between them. The CDR3 has 13 residues.

The chain recombines TRBV5-1 with TRBJ2-7, with D perhaps given as TRBD1 or TRBD2 (5 bases each). Germline CDR1 reads SGHRS; CDR2 reads YFSETQ. This CDR3 contains 14 residues. V was pared by 1 base and J by 5 bases, with 13 bases between. The CDR3 protein is CASSLLTGTNEQYF. The CDR3 DNA follows: TGCGCCAGCAGCTTGCTAACTGGGACGAACGAGCAGTACTTC.

The chain joins TRBV10-3 to TRBJ2-1; D might be TRBD1 or TRBD2, each matching 7 bases. Germline CDR1 ENHRY, CDR2 SYGVKD. V dropped 6 bases and J dropped 2 bases, with 17 bases sitting between them. This CDR3 comprises 16 residues. The CDR3 is CAISPRGGGTYNEQFF. CDR3 DNA: TGTGCCATCAGCCCCAGGGGGGGCGGGACCTACAATGAGCAGTTCTTC.

The chain links TRBV19 to TRBJ1-1; D is uncertain. Trimming took off 1 base at V and 0 bases at J, with 15 bases between the two ends. Germline values: CDR1 LNHDA, CDR2 SQIVND (reference sequence). The CDR3 runs to 17 residues. The CDR3 nucleotides are TGTGCCAGTAGTATAGCCGGTTCGGGCAGACTGAACACTGAAGCTTTCTTT. Its protein is CASSIAGSGRLNTEAFF.

V usage is TRBV5-4 and J usage is TRBJ2-2; the match to TRBD1 covers 12 bases. CDR1 is SGHNT, CDR2 YYREEE, per germline (reference sequence). The trim removed 8 bases at V and 0 bases at J, leaving 8 bases unmatched. This CDR3 is 17 amino acids long. CDR3 amino acids: CASYPGQGAANTGELFF. CDR3 sequence (DNA): TGTGCCAGTTATCCGGGACAGGGGGCGGCGAACACCGGGGAGCTGTTTTTT.

The sample holds one count of this clone. This sequence joins TRBV5-4 and TRBJ2-5; tentative D call: TRBD2 (5 bases). CDR1 is SGHNT and CDR2 is YYREEE in the germline V gene (reference sequence). Trimming left V 0 bases short and J 2 bases short, with 8 bases between. This CDR3 spans 14 amino acids. CDR3 amino acids: CASSLVGNQETQYF. Here the CDR3 DNA reads TGTGCCAGCAGCTTGGTCGGGAATCAAGAGACCCAGTACTTC.

The rearrangement uses TRBV28 and TRBJ2-1, with 7 bases identical to TRBD1. From germline, CDR1 is MDHEN and CDR2 SYDVKM. Losses at the gene ends were 6 bases for V and 6 bases for J; bases not matched to a gene: 8. CDR3 length equals 14 residues. The chain's CDR3 is CASSRQGWSNEQFF. The CDR3 DNA reads as TGTGCCAGCAGCCGACAGGGATGGAGCAATGAGCAGTTCTTC.

This clone has a handful of counts. The V call is TRBV5-1, the J call TRBJ1-1; D not certain. V gave up 2 bases and J gave up 1 base, with 15 bases separating them. The germline CDR1 and CDR2 sequences are SGHRS and YFSETQ. CDR3 size: 16 residues. CDR3: CASSLGAGSQNTEAFF. The CDR3 DNA follows: TGCGCCAGCAGCTTAGGCGCGGGTTCCCAGAACACTGAAGCTTTCTTT.

The chain uses TRBV7-9 and TRBJ2-2; perhaps TRBD2 as D (5 bases). Germline V gives CDR1 SEHNR, CDR2 FQNEAQ (reference sequence). The CDR3 sequence is 15 residues long. V was trimmed by 4 bases and J by 3 bases, leaving 12 bases between them. CDR3 nucleotides: TGTGCCAGCAGCTCTTGGGGAGATCACACCGGGGAGCTGTTTTTT. It translates to CASSSWGDHTGELFF.

This clone was detected only a few times. The chain has TRBV2 and TRBJ2-3, with D perhaps TRBD2 (7 bases). The CDR3 spans 15 residues. The germline CDR1 and CDR2 sequences are SNHLY and FYNNEI. V was cut by 4 bases and J by 1 base, with 12 bases left in between. The CDR3 DNA sequence: TGTGCCAGCAGTGGCGGGGGCGTGGGCACAGATACGCAGTATTTT. This gives the protein CASSGGGVGTDTQYF.

V is TRBV30 and J is TRBJ2-7; D is ambiguous. V lost 2 bases and J lost 5, with 22 bases in between. The CDR3 has 16 amino acids. Per the germline V gene, CDR1 is GTSNPN and CDR2 is SVGIG (reference sequence). CDR3 nucleotide sequence: TGTGCCTGGAGTCCCCCAATCGGAAGGCAGTCAAACGAGCAGTACTTC. Translating it yields CAWSPPIGRQSNEQYF. Based on the CDR3 plus reference TRBV30 and TRBJ2-7, the full variable domain is SQTIHQWPATLVQPVGSPLSLECTVEGTSNPNLYWYRQAAGRGLQLLFYSVGIGQISSEVPQNLSASRPQDRQFILSSKKLLLSDSGFYLCAWSPPIGRQSNEQYFGPGTRLTVT.

J is TRBJ2-1 and V is TRBV13; 14 nucleotides line up with TRBD2. CDR1 and CDR2 from the germline V gene are PRHDT and FYEKMQ (reference sequence). This CDR3 spans 19 amino acids. After removal of 4 bases from V and 5 bases from J, the junction contained 13 bases not matched to a gene. Here the CDR3 reads CASSSWTSGRSSRDNEQFF. Here the CDR3 DNA reads TGTGCCAGCAGCTCGTGGACTAGCGGGAGGTCCTCCAGGGACAATGAGCAGTTCTTC.

This clone has a single count. The chain uses TRBV11-3 and TRBJ2-1; no definite D call. Trimming pared 5 bases from V and 1 base from J, leaving 6 bases between. Germline V gene data show CDR1 as SGHNT and CDR2 as YENEEA. The CDR3 length is 13 residues. CDR3 in DNA: TGTGCCAGCAGCCGCAGATCCTACAATGAGCAGTTCTTC. Amino acids: CASSRRSYNEQFF.

The chain employs TRBV29-1 and TRBJ2-7, with 7 bases lining up with TRBD2. V was clipped by 1 base and J by 5 bases; unmatched bases: 2. The CDR3 runs 12 residues. Per germline, CDR1 SQVTM and CDR2 ANQGSEA. The CDR3 sequence is CSVEGRGDEQYF. The CDR3 DNA sequence: TGCAGCGTTGAAGGTCGGGGGGACGAGCAGTACTTC.

The chain is built from TRBV7-9 and TRBJ2-6; 9 nucleotides match TRBD1. The V segment lost 5 bases and the J segment 3 bases; nucleotides outside the gene matches: 11. The CDR3 sequence is 18 residues long. CDR1 SEHNR and CDR2 FQNEAQ come from the germline V gene (reference sequence). This CDR3 reads CASSQPGQGRNGANVLTF. CDR3 nucleotide sequence: TGTGCCAGCAGCCAGCCGGGACAGGGAAGGAATGGGGCCAACGTCCTGACTTTC.